Listed below are T cell receptor beta chains from one sample, sequenced in a study of blood T cell repertoires in COVID-19. Profiling relied on immunoSEQ multiplex PCR, and the TCRdb table lists in-frame clones only, not all of them. This table has about 97,000 clones, more than 85% appearing once. The sequenced sample consisted of peripheral blood. The receptors shown here come from a man aged 18 to 29 with acute or convalescent COVID-19. CDR3s leave out the opening cysteine and the closing phenylalanine or tryptophan. Fields, in order: CDR3 protein, D gene, J gene, V gene. A D gene is named only where the DNA matches it firmly.

CDR3 protein: ASSSWTGDYGYT
D gene: TRBD1
J gene: TRBJ1-2
V gene: TRBV11-2

CDR3 protein: ASSLGGEQYRTGELF
D gene: -
J gene: TRBJ2-2
V gene: TRBV5-1

CDR3 protein: AWSVGAVGYGYT
D gene: -
J gene: TRBJ1-2
V gene: TRBV30

CDR3 protein: ATSDFIPGQGTDTQY
D gene: TRBD1
J gene: TRBJ2-3
V gene: TRBV24-1

CDR3 protein: ASSLEGGGMAF
D gene: -
J gene: TRBJ1-1
V gene: TRBV7-9

CDR3 protein: ATSTEGRGNQPQH
D gene: -
J gene: TRBJ1-5
V gene: TRBV15

CDR3 protein: ASSQPGLGNTEAF
D gene: -
J gene: TRBJ1-1
V gene: TRBV14

CDR3 protein: ASSLVKSRSPLH
D gene: -
J gene: TRBJ1-6
V gene: TRBV11-3

CDR3 protein: ASSSPAVGTTAF
D gene: -
J gene: TRBJ1-1
V gene: TRBV13

CDR3 protein: ASSSRRDSLNEKLF
D gene: TRBD1
J gene: TRBJ1-4
V gene: TRBV3-1/TRBV3-2

CDR3 protein: ASSEAGYNEQF
D gene: -
J gene: TRBJ2-1
V gene: TRBV25-1

CDR3 protein: ASSLTTGIGNYGYT
D gene: -
J gene: TRBJ1-2
V gene: TRBV3-1/TRBV3-2

CDR3 protein: ASSIQDIANEQF
D gene: -
J gene: TRBJ2-1
V gene: TRBV19

CDR3 protein: ASSLDRNYGYT
D gene: TRBD1
J gene: TRBJ1-2
V gene: TRBV18

CDR3 protein: ASSQTGDYGYT
D gene: TRBD1
J gene: TRBJ1-2
V gene: TRBV27

CDR3 protein: ASSQYRGETQY
D gene: TRBD1
J gene: TRBJ2-5
V gene: TRBV23-1

CDR3 protein: ASTGTADSGANVLT
D gene: TRBD1
J gene: TRBJ2-6
V gene: TRBV3-1/TRBV3-2

CDR3 protein: ASSRSRDRVPGEKLF
D gene: TRBD1
J gene: TRBJ1-4
V gene: TRBV2

CDR3 protein: ASSSRLAEENEQF
D gene: TRBD2
J gene: TRBJ2-1
V gene: TRBV11-3

CDR3 protein: ASSGQGGWNTEAF
D gene: TRBD1
J gene: TRBJ1-1
V gene: TRBV9

CDR3 protein: ASSHGGLGTEAF
D gene: -
J gene: TRBJ1-1
V gene: TRBV3-1/TRBV3-2

CDR3 protein: ASSQTGGSWQPQH
D gene: TRBD1
J gene: TRBJ1-5
V gene: TRBV19

CDR3 protein: ASSLKAETRSTDTQY
D gene: -
J gene: TRBJ2-3
V gene: TRBV7-9

CDR3 protein: ASRGTGVNEQF
D gene: TRBD1
J gene: TRBJ2-1
V gene: TRBV5-1

CDR3 protein: ASTRAGGGNYGYT
D gene: -
J gene: TRBJ1-2
V gene: TRBV6-5

CDR3 protein: ASTPVAGGFNEQF
D gene: -
J gene: TRBJ2-1
V gene: TRBV7-8

CDR3 protein: ASSVDGSNYGYT
D gene: -
J gene: TRBJ1-2
V gene: TRBV9